This is a list of T cell receptor beta chains from one sample in a study of blood T cell repertoires in COVID-19. Assay used: immunoSEQ multiplex PCR; TCRdb lists only in-frame clones, some missing. The sample lists some 180,000 clones, more than 75% occurring once. The specimen sequenced was peripheral blood. The receptors here all came from a man aged 45-65 years who had recovered from COVID-19. Each CDR3 is given with its conserved first and last residue. D genes are given only for firm matches. Clone size appears in some rows only: once, few, many, or a class for an expanded clone.

.	few	TRBV18	TRBJ2-1	TGTGCCAGCTCACCTGGCGGCCATGAGCAGTTCTTC	CASSPGGHEQFF
TRBD2	.	TRBV7-9	TRBJ2-7	TGTGCCAGCAGCTCCCCGGGACTAGCGGGGTACGAGCAGTACTTC	CASSSPGLAGYEQYF
TRBD2	.	TRBV27	TRBJ2-5	TGTGCCGTCACGACGAGGGCGGGAGGCCAAGAGACCCAGTACTTC	CAVTTRAGGQETQYF
TRBD1	.	TRBV18	TRBJ1-4	TGTGCCAGCTCACCTAAGACAGGGGCTAATGAAAAACTGTTTTTT	CASSPKTGANEKLFF
TRBD1	.	TRBV2	TRBJ1-4	TGTGCCAGCAGTGGGCTTGACAGGGTTACTAATGAAAAACTGTTTTTT	CASSGLDRVTNEKLFF
TRBD1	.	TRBV6-5	TRBJ1-4	TGTGCCAGCAGTCACGGACAGGGGGCAGTAAAACTGTTTTTT	CASSHGQGAVKLFF
TRBD2	.	TRBV5-1	TRBJ2-7	TGCGCCAGCAGCTTGATGGGTAGCGGGATAACATACGAGCAGTACTTC	CASSLMGSGITYEQYF
TRBD1	.	TRBV7-2	TRBJ2-7	TGTGCCAGCAGCTTGGGGACAGTTAGCTCCTACGAGCAGTACTTC	CASSLGTVSSYEQYF
TRBD1	once	TRBV18	TRBJ1-2	TGTGCCAGCTCACGGTTAGACGCAGGGGGCCTGGGCTACACCTTC	CASSRLDAGGLGYTF
TRBD2	.	TRBV5-1	TRBJ2-1	TGCGCCAGCAGCCCTGGGACTAGCGGGAGCAATGAGCAGTTCTTC	CASSPGTSGSNEQFF
.	.	TRBV3-1/TRBV3-2	TRBJ1-2	TGTGCCAGCAGCCAAGCTGGGGGCGACAACTATGGCTACACCTTC	CASSQAGGDNYGYTF
.	once	TRBV6-5	TRBJ2-5	TGTGCCAGCAGTAGAAGGGGGACAGCGGGGACCCAGTACTTC	CASSRRGTAGTQYF
TRBD2	once	TRBV18	TRBJ2-3	TGTGCCAGCTCACCCGGACTAGCGGGGGTTCAAAATACGCAGTATTTT	CASSPGLAGVQNTQYF
.	.	TRBV18	TRBJ2-1	TGTGCCAGCTCACCATTTGGGACAAACAATGAGCAGTTCTTC	CASSPFGTNNEQFF
.	.	TRBV5-6	TRBJ2-5	TGTGCCAGCAGCCCCCAAGGGGGAAGGGAAGAGACCCAGTACTTC	CASSPQGGREETQYF
TRBD1	.	TRBV6-4	TRBJ2-3	TGTGCCAGCAGTGACTCGGGCAGGGGGACAGATACGCAGTATTTT	CASSDSGRGTDTQYF
.	.	TRBV4-3	TRBJ1-1	TGCGCCAGCAGCCAAGAGACGGGCACTGAAGCTTTCTTT	CASSQETGTEAFF
TRBD1	.	TRBV19	TRBJ2-3	TGTGCCAGTACCTGGACAGGGGTAGATACGCAGTATTTT	CASTWTGVDTQYF
TRBD1	.	TRBV7-8	TRBJ2-3	TGTGCCTCTACCGGGACAGGTTTGGCAGATACGCAGTATTTT	CASTGTGLADTQYF
TRBD2	.	TRBV5-1	TRBJ2-1	TGCGCCAGCAGCGAGCTTGGATCCAGCGGGGGGCCGGGGAGCTCCTACAATGAGCAGTTCTTC	CASSELGSSGGPGSSYNEQFF
.	once	TRBV19	TRBJ2-5	TGTGCCAGTAGTGCCCGCCGGGTCCAGGAGACCCAGTACTTC	CASSARRVQETQYF
TRBD1	.	TRBV5-1	TRBJ2-1	TGCGCCAGCAGCCGGGGACAGAGCTCCTACAATGAGCAGTTCTTC	CASSRGQSSYNEQFF
.	few	TRBV2	TRBJ1-1	TGTGCTGCGGGGTGGGGGATGAACACTGAAGCTTTCTTT	CAAGWGMNTEAFF
.	.	TRBV7-2	TRBJ1-5	TGTGCCAGCAGCTTCCGGGGGGGGGTAAGCAATCAGCCCCAGCATTTT	CASSFRGGVSNQPQHF
.	.	TRBV18	TRBJ2-3	TGTGCCAGCTCTTCAGGGAGCACAGATACGCAGTATTTT	CASSSGSTDTQYF
TRBD1	.	TRBV11-2	TRBJ2-6	TGTGCCAGCAGCTTTGACAGGGCCGGGGCCAACGTCCTGACTTTC	CASSFDRAGANVLTF
TRBD1	.	TRBV28	TRBJ1-2	TGTGCCAGCAGACGCCCGGACAGGGACTATGGCTACACCTTC	CASRRPDRDYGYTF
.	.	TRBV16	TRBJ1-5	TGTGCCAGCAGCCAATCGGCAGTCAGTTCGCATTTT	CASSQSAVSSHF
.	.	TRBV15	TRBJ1-2	TGTGCCACCAGCAGAGATGAGTCAGGCTACAATGGCTACACCTTC	CATSRDESGYNGYTF
TRBD1	.	TRBV27	TRBJ1-4	TGTGCCAGCAGTTTTCGACGACAGGGTAGGGAAAAACTGTTTTTT	CASSFRRQGREKLFF
TRBD1	.	TRBV5-5	TRBJ2-3	TGTGCCAGCAGCTTGATCCGACAGGGTGGCACAGATACGCAGTATTTT	CASSLIRQGGTDTQYF
TRBD2	.	TRBV7-6	TRBJ2-3	TGTGCCAGCAGCTTAGCAGCGGGAGGCACAGATACGCAGTATTTT	CASSLAAGGTDTQYF
TRBD2	.	TRBV19	TRBJ2-3	TGTGCCAGCCGAACCGGGACTAGAGCAGATACGCAGTATTTT	CASRTGTRADTQYF
TRBD1	.	TRBV27	TRBJ2-7	TGTGCCAGCAGTTCATTCGACAGGGGTCCTGGCGAGCAGTACTTC	CASSSFDRGPGEQYF
.	.	TRBV19	TRBJ2-3	TGTGCCAGTATCGGAGAGGATACGCAGTATTTT	CASIGEDTQYF
TRBD1	.	TRBV3-1/TRBV3-2	TRBJ2-7	TGTGCCAGCAGCCAAGCTAACAGGGGATCATACGAGCAGTACTTC	CASSQANRGSYEQYF
.	.	TRBV5-1	TRBJ2-7	TGCGCCAGCAACCCGAAGGGACATTCCTACGAGCAGTACTTC	CASNPKGHSYEQYF
.	once	TRBV2	TRBJ1-1	TGTGCCAGCACCTCGGGTAACACTGAAGCTTTCTTT	CASTSGNTEAFF
.	.	TRBV9	TRBJ1-2	TGTGCCAGCAGTGAAAATCGACAAAGCTCAGCTTTTAACTATGGCTACACCTTC	CASSENRQSSAFNYGYTF
TRBD1	.	TRBV9	TRBJ1-2	TGTGCCAGCAGCCCTCAAATGCAGGGGGAGTTAATCTATGGCTACACCTTC	CASSPQMQGELIYGYTF